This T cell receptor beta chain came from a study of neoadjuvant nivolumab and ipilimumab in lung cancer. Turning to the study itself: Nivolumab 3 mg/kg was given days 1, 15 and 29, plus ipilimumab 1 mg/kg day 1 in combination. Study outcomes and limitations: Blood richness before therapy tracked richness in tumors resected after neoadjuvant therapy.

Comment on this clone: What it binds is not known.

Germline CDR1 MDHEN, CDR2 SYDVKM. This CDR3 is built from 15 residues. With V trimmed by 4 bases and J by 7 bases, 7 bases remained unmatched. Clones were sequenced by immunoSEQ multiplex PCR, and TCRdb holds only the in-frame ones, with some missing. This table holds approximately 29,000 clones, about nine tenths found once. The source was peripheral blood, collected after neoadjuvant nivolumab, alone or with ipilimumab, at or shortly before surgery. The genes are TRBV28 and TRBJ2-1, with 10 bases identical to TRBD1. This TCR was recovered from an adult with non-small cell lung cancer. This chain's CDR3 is CASSYSTGGRNEQFF. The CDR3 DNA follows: TGTGCCAGCAGTTACTCGACAGGGGGCAGAAATGAGCAGTTCTTC.